This is a list of T cell receptor beta chains from one sample in a study of identifying expanded T cells in peripheral blood. Clones were read by immunoSEQ multiplex PCR, and TCRdb kept only the in-frame ones, dropping some. Of more than 45,000 clones detected, around 83% appear once; the ten largest clones hold approximately 17%. The source material was blood. These receptors all come from a person aged 18 to 75 in good health. CDR3s include the opening cysteine and the closing phenylalanine or tryptophan. Each record gives: clone size, V gene, D gene, J gene, CDR3 protein, CDR3 DNA. A D gene is named only where the DNA matches it firmly. Some rows mark clone size as missing; the rest say once, few, many or name a class of expanded clone.

few	TRBV4-1	-	TRBJ1-5	CASSQGGAGAGNQPQHF	TGCGCCAGCAGCCAAGGTGGGGCAGGGGCAGGCAATCAGCCCCAGCATTTT
-	TRBV5-4	-	TRBJ1-1	CASSLDRDTEAFF	TGTGCCAGCAGCTTGGACAGGGACACTGAAGCTTTCTTT
-	TRBV5-8	-	TRBJ1-4	CASSLPTLPEKLFF	TGTGCCAGCAGCTTGCCCACGTTGCCGGAAAAACTGTTTTTT
-	TRBV5-1	-	TRBJ2-1	CASSLAPGLTYNEQFF	TGCGCCAGCAGCTTGGCACCGGGACTGACCTACAATGAGCAGTTCTTC
once	TRBV25-1	TRBD1	TRBJ1-2	CASRETGGAGGYTF	TGTGCCAGCAGAGAGACAGGGGGCGCCGGAGGCTACACCTTC
-	TRBV6-5	TRBD1	TRBJ1-4	CASQGALNEKLFF	TGTGCCAGTCAGGGGGCTCTTAATGAAAAACTGTTTTTT
-	TRBV10-3	-	TRBJ2-7	CAISEGPGSYEQYF	TGTGCCATCAGCGAAGGTCCAGGCTCCTACGAGCAGTACTTC
-	TRBV30	-	TRBJ1-4	CAWSFQTNEKLFF	TGTGCCTGGAGTTTTCAAACTAATGAAAAACTGTTTTTT
-	TRBV29-1	-	TRBJ1-2	CSVESGSYGYTF	TGCAGCGTTGAATCGGGGAGTTATGGCTACACCTTC
-	TRBV7-9	TRBD2	TRBJ2-1	CASSSGTSGGAIFNEQFF	TGTGCCAGCAGCTCCGGGACTAGCGGGGGGGCTATATTTAATGAGCAGTTCTTC
-	TRBV4-1	-	TRBJ1-5	CASSQDNWNQPQHF	TGCGCCAGCAGCCAAGATAACTGGAATCAGCCCCAGCATTTT
once	TRBV20-1	-	TRBJ2-1	CSARDNVVLFF	TGCAGTGCTAGAGATAACGTGGTTCTGTTCTTC
-	TRBV4-1	TRBD2	TRBJ2-3	CASSQPGLAGGPTDTQYF	TGCGCCAGCAGCCAGCCGGGACTAGCGGGGGGTCCTACAGATACGCAGTATTTT
-	TRBV29-1	-	TRBJ1-2	CSVEDYTAQQTYGYTF	TGCAGCGTTGAAGATTATACAGCCCAACAAACTTATGGCTACACCTTC
-	TRBV19	-	TRBJ1-2	CASSERGNYGYTF	TGTGCCAGTAGTGAACGGGGTAACTATGGCTACACCTTC
-	TRBV5-1	-	TRBJ1-5	CASSFGSNQPQHF	TGCGCCAGCAGCTTTGGTAGCAATCAGCCCCAGCATTTT
medium-sized	TRBV27	TRBD2	TRBJ2-7	CASSHLLAGGANEQYF	TGTGCCAGCAGTCACCTACTAGCGGGAGGAGCTAACGAGCAGTACTTC
-	TRBV7-9	-	TRBJ2-7	CASSFPREARHEQYF	TGTGCCAGCAGCTTTCCCCGGGAAGCCAGGCACGAGCAGTACTTC
-	TRBV7-6	TRBD2	TRBJ2-1	CASGEGGDNEQFF	TGTGCGAGCGGGGAGGGAGGGGACAATGAGCAGTTCTTC
-	TRBV27	-	TRBJ1-2	CASSLRPGTNYGYTF	TGTGCCAGCAGTTTAAGGCCAGGGACTAACTATGGCTACACCTTC
-	TRBV14	-	TRBJ2-1	CASSQEGALNEQFF	TGTGCCAGCAGCCAAGAAGGTGCCCTCAATGAGCAGTTCTTC
-	TRBV7-2	-	TRBJ1-5	CASSLGPTRSQHF	TGTGCCAGCAGCTTGGGGCCTACAAGGTCCCAGCATTTT
-	TRBV6-4	TRBD2	TRBJ2-3	CASSDGTSDTDTQYF	TGTGCCAGCAGTGACGGGACTAGCGACACAGATACGCAGTATTTT